This TCR beta chain was observed in a study of response to subunit inactivated influenza vaccine. Points from the study as a whole: Authors suggested that a seasonal influenza vaccination recruits few new T cells each time.

Remarks on this clonotype: No antigen is known for it.

Each CDR3 protein is one row after TCRdb ran MiXCR on the RT-PCR reads. The data contain about 650,000 distinct CDR3 sequences, about 15% of them singletons. Per germline, CDR1 SEHNR and CDR2 FQNEAQ (reference sequence). J gave up 0 bases and V 3 bases, and 5 bases lay outside the gene matches. The CDR3 runs to 15 residues. This specimen was PBMCs from blood, taken approximately 15 days before vaccination. The chain uses TRBV7-9 and TRBJ2-7; 7 positions match TRBD2. This sequence originates from a man in his fifties or sixties who received an inactivated influenza vaccine. CDR3 coding DNA: TGTGCCAGCAGCTTTCGCGGGGGTAGCTCCTACGAGCAGTACTTC. Amino acid sequence: CASSFRGGSSYEQYF.